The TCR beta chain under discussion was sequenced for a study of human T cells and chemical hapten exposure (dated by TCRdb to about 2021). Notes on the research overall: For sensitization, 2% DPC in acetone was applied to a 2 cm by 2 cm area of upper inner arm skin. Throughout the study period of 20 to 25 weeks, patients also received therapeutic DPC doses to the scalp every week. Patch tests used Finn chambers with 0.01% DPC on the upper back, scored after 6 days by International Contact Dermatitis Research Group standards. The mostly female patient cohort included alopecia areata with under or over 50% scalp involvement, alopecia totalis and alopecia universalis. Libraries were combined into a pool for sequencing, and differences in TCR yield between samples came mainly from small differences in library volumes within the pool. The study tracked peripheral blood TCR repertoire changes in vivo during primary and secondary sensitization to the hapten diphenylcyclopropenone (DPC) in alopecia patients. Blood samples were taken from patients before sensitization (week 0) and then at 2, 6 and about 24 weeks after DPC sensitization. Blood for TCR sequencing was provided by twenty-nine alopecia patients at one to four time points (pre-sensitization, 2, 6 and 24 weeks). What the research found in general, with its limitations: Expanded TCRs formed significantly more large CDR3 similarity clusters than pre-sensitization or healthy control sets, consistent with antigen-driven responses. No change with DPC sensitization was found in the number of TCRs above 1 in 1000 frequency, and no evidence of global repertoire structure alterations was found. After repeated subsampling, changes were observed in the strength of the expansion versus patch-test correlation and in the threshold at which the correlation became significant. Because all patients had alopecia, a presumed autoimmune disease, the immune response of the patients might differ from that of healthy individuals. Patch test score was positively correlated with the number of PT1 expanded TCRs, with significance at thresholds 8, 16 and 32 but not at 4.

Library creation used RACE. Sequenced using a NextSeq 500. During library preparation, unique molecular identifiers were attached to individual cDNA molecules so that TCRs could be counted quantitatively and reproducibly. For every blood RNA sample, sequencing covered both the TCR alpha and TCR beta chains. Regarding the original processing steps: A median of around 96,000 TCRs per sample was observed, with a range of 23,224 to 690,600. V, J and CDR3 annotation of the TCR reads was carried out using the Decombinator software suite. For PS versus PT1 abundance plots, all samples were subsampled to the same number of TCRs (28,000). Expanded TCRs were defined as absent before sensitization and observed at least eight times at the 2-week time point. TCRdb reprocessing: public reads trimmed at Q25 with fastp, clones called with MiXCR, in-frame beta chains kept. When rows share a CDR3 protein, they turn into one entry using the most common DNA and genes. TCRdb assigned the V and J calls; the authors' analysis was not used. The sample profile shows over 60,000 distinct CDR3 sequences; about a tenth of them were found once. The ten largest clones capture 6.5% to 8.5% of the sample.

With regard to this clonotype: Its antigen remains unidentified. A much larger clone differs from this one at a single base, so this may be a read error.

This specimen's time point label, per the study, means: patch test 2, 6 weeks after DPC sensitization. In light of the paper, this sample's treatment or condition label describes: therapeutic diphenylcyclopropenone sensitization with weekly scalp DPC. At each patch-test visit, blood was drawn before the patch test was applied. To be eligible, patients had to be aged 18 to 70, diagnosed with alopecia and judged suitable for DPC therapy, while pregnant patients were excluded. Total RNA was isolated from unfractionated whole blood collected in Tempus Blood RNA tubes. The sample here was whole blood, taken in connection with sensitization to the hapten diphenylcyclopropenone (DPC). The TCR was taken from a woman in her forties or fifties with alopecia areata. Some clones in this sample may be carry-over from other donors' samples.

The CDR3 protein sequence reads: CVSKSAGVGTDTQYF. The DNA sequence follows: TGTGTCAGTAAGTCAGCGGGAGTCGGAACAGATACGCAGTATTTT. The rearranged segments are TRBV19 and TRBJ2-3; the central 8 bases match TRBD2. From its cysteine to its phenylalanine, the CDR3 spans 15 amino acids. CDR3 DNA is the only sequence kept; it has 45 bases, read in frame from the first base. The germline V gene (reference sequence) gives CDR1 as LNHDA and CDR2 as SQIVND.